These 19 T cell receptor beta chains came from one sample sequenced in a study of T-cell memory formation after mild COVID-19. TCRdb reprocessed the 5' RACE reads with MiXCR, giving one entry per CDR3 protein. Among about 340,000 distinct CDR3 sequences listed, 21% were seen once. Specimen: PBMCs or a T cell subset sorted from them (not recorded which). The receptors here all came from an adult woman who had mild COVID-19 (a few samples of this study predate the infection). Cell type and time point are not known.

This clonotype appeared a few times. The V call is TRBV6-2 or TRBV6-3, the J call TRBJ2-3; TRBD2 aligns across 9 bases. CDR1 MNHEY and CDR2 SVGEGT come from the germline V gene. Trimming took 2 bases from V and 5 from J; bases not matched to a gene: 5. The CDR3 loop spans 15 amino acids. As DNA, the CDR3 is TGTGCCAGCAGTTACCGACTAGCGGTAGGAGATACGCAGTATTTT. It specifies CASSYRLAVGDTQYF.

CDR3 sequence (DNA): TGTGCCAGCAGACTACAAGGGACTAGCCCGTACAATGAGCAGTTCTTC. Translating gives CASRLQGTSPYNEQFF. The rearrangement links TRBV7-2 to TRBJ2-1, with TRBD2 matching over 9 bases. The V and J ends lost 6 bases and 4 bases, in that order; junction bases with no gene match: 10. The CDR3 runs to 16 residues. The germline V gene encodes CDR1 SGHTA and CDR2 FQGNSA.

The V and J genes are TRBV7-6 and TRBJ2-1; D is ambiguous. CDR3 length equals 12 residues. Trimming removed 7 bases at V and 5 bases at J, with 9 bases between. CDR1 and CDR2 from the germline V gene are SGHVS and FNYEAQ. The CDR3, as DNA: TGTGCCAGCACCTCAACGGACAATGAGCAGTTCTTC. It codes for CASTSTDNEQFF. The entire variable domain, with the rest obtained from reference TRBV7-6 and TRBJ2-1, is as follows: GAGVSQSPRYKVTKRGQDVALRCDPISGHVSLYWYRQALGQGPEFLTYFNYEAQQDKSGLPNDRFSAERPEGSISTLTIQRTEQRDSAMYRCASTSTDNEQFFGPGTRLTVL.

J is TRBJ1-5 and V is TRBV20-1; D is unresolved. V gave up 4 bases and J gave up 3 bases, with 16 bases separating them. The germline CDR1 and CDR2 sequences are DFQATT and SNEGSKA (reference sequence). CDR3 length: 15 residues. The CDR3 reads CSATREWGYNQPQHF. CDR3 coding DNA: TGCAGTGCTACCCGGGAGTGGGGTTACAATCAGCCCCAGCATTTT.

The chain joins TRBV18 to TRBJ1-6; TRBD1 matches at 8 bases. Trimming cost V 3 bases and J 7 bases; bases outside gene matches: 5. CDR3 length: 15 amino acids. The V gene's germline CDR1 is KGHSH and CDR2 LQKENI. As DNA, the CDR3 is TGTGCCAGCTCACCCCAGGGGGCGCCGAATTCACCCCTCCACTTT. Its translation is CASSPQGAPNSPLHF.

This chain joins TRBV27 and TRBJ2-2, with 7 bases lining up with TRBD2. The CDR3 runs 14 residues. CDR1 MNHEY and CDR2 SMNVEV come from the germline V gene (reference sequence). V shed 7 bases and J 5 bases; nucleotides not matched to a gene: 7. The CDR3 coding sequence is TGTGCCAGCAAGGGAGGCGGGAGTACCGGGGAGCTGTTTTTT. Protein sequence: CASKGGGSTGELFF.

J is TRBJ2-7 and V is TRBV12-3 or TRBV12-4, with 10 bases that match TRBD1. The CDR3 has 14 residues. The V segment lost 3 bases and the J segment 5 bases; nucleotides outside the gene matches: 4. The CDR3 protein is CASSLRDRGHEQYF. CDR3 nucleotide sequence: TGTGCCAGCAGTTTGAGGGACAGGGGCCACGAGCAGTACTTC.

The table lists this clonotype with a few counts. V gene TRBV9 combines with J gene TRBJ2-3, with D perhaps TRBD1 or TRBD2 (5 bases each). CDR1 and CDR2 from the germline V gene are SGDLS and YYNGEE. The ends were cut back, 3 bases at V and 2 bases at J, with 13 bases in the middle. CDR3 size: 15 residues. CDR3 bases: TGTGCCAGCAGCGGAAGCGGACAACACACAGATACGCAGTATTTT. Translating gives CASSGSGQHTDTQYF.

This clonotype was seen only a few times. The chain combines TRBV24-1 with TRBJ2-7; D is uncertain. Between the trimmed V and J ends, which lost 2 bases and 5 bases, there was a span of 9 bases. The germline V gene has CDR1 KGHDR and CDR2 SFDVKD. This CDR3 comprises 13 residues. The CDR3 sequence: CATSDWDRNEQYF. CDR3 bases: TGTGCCACCAGTGATTGGGATCGAAACGAGCAGTACTTC.

In this sample, this clonotype turned up a few times. The chain recombines TRBV12-3 or TRBV12-4 with TRBJ1-4, with 10 bases identical to TRBD1. The CDR3 totals 16 residues. Trimming cost V 6 bases and J 4 bases; bases outside gene matches: 8. The DNA of the CDR3 is TGTGCCAGCAGGCTGACAGGGGGCGGGAGTAATGAAAAACTGTTTTTT. It translates to CASRLTGGGSNEKLFF.

The chain has TRBV20-1 and TRBJ2-1, with D uncertain. The germline V gene encodes CDR1 DFQATT and CDR2 SNEGSKA (reference sequence). The V gene lost 4 bases and the J gene lost 6 bases, with 16 bases spanning the gap. The CDR3 spans 14 residues. The DNA of the CDR3 is TGCAGTGCTATACCGACGGGCATGGGCAATGAGCAGTTCTTC. This encodes CSAIPTGMGNEQFF.

V usage is TRBV4-2 and J usage is TRBJ2-1; D gene uncertain. The V gene lost 0 bases and the J gene lost 1 base, with 10 bases spanning the gap. The CDR3 spans 16 residues. Germline CDR1 is LGHNA and CDR2 is YNFKEQ. Written as DNA, the CDR3 is TGTGCCAGCAGCCAAGATCTATGGGGATCCTACAATGAGCAGTTCTTC. It is translated as CASSQDLWGSYNEQFF.

The gene calls are TRBV7-3 and TRBJ1-1, with 7 bases that match TRBD1. The CDR3 has 13 residues. Germline-derived CDR1 and CDR2 are SGHTA and FQGTGA. V shed 4 bases and J 4 bases; nucleotides not matched to a gene: 3. This CDR3 reads CASSSEGATEAFF. Written as DNA, the CDR3 is TGTGCCAGCAGCTCCGAGGGGGCCACTGAAGCTTTCTTT.

This clonotype was found a few times. V and J are TRBV5-1 and TRBJ2-7, with 12 bases lining up with TRBD1. The trim removed 3 bases at V and 5 bases at J, leaving 6 bases unmatched. CDR3 length: 15 residues. CDR1 is SGHRS, CDR2 YFSETQ, per germline. Here the CDR3 DNA reads TGCGCCAGCAGCTCCCCCGGGACAGGGGGCAACGAGCAGTACTTC. Protein: CASSSPGTGGNEQYF.

The chain has TRBV6-5 and TRBJ2-7; 9 bases fit TRBD1. Looked up from germline, CDR1 is MNHEY and CDR2 is SVGAGI. This CDR3 has 16 amino acids. Losses at the gene ends were 4 bases for V and 4 bases for J; bases not matched to a gene: 11. The CDR3 reads CASSSPGTGPPYEQYF. CDR3 sequence (DNA): TGTGCCAGCAGTTCCCCTGGGACAGGGCCTCCATACGAGCAGTACTTC.

This clonotype was counted a few times. The rearrangement joins TRBV6-5 to TRBJ1-6; D possibly corresponds to TRBD1 (5 bases). The V end was cut by 7 bases, the J end by 11 bases, with 15 bases between. CDR1 is MNHEY and CDR2 is SVGAGI in the germline V gene. This CDR3 comprises 13 residues. For the CDR3, the DNA is TGTGCCAGCACCCAGGGCGCGAGCACACCCCTCCACTTT. The encoded protein is CASTQGASTPLHF.

CDR3 amino acids: CAWSVGKYEQYF. The CDR3 bases are TGTGCCTGGAGTGTAGGGAAGTACGAGCAGTACTTC. The chain couples TRBV30 to TRBJ2-7; D gene unclear. This CDR3 is built from 12 residues. Germline-derived CDR1 and CDR2 are GTSNPN and SVGIG (reference sequence). The V and J ends lost 0 bases and 4 bases respectively, with 7 bases between them.

The rearrangement links TRBV5-1 to TRBJ2-7, with D perhaps assigned TRBD1 or TRBD2 (5 bases each). Germline V gene lookup returns CDR1 SGHRS and CDR2 YFSETQ. The length of the CDR3 is 13 residues. The germline V and J ends were trimmed by 3 bases and 2 bases, with 9 bases remaining between them. The CDR3 DNA is TGCGCCAGCAGCTGGGGGTTTACCTACGAGCAGTACTTC. Amino acids: CASSWGFTYEQYF.

This clonotype was seen more than once but under ten times. V and J are TRBV12-3 or TRBV12-4 and TRBJ2-3, with unresolved D. The V end was cut by 7 bases, the J end by 1 base, with 6 bases between. The CDR3 covers 12 residues. The CDR3 DNA is TGTGCCAGCATCCGAGGCACAGATACGCAGTATTTT. This sequence encodes CASIRGTDTQYF.